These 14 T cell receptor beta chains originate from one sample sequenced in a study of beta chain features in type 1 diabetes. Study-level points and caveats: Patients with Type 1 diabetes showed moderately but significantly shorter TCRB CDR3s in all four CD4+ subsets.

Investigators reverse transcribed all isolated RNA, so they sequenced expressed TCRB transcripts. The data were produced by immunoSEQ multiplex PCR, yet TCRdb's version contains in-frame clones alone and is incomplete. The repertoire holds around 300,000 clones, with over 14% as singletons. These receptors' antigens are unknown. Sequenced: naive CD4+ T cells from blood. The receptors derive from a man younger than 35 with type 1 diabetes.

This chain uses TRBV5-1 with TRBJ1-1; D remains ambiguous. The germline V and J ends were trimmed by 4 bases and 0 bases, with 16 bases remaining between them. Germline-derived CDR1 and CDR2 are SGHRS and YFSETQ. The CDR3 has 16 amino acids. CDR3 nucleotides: TGCGCCAGCAGCCCCGACACTCACGCCATGAACACTGAAGCTTTCTTT. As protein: CASSPDTHAMNTEAFF.

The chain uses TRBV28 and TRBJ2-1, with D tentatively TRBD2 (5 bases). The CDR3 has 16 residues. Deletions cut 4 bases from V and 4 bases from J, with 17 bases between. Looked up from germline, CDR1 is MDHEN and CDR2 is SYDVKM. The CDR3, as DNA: TGTGCCAGCAGTTCACCTCATAGCGCGGTATACAATGAGCAGTTCTTC. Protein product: CASSSPHSAVYNEQFF. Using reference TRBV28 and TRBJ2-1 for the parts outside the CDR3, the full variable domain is DVKVTQSSRYLVKRTGEKVFLECVQDMDHENMFWYRQDPGLGLRLIYFSYDVKMKEKGDIPEGYSVSREKKERFSLILESASTNQTSMYLCASSSPHSAVYNEQFFGPGTRLTVL.

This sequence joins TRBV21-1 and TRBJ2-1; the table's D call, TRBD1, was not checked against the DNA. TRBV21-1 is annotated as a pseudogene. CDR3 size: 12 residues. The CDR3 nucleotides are TGTGCCATTGCTGACAGGGATGATGAGCAGTTCTTC. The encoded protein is CAIADRDDEQFF.

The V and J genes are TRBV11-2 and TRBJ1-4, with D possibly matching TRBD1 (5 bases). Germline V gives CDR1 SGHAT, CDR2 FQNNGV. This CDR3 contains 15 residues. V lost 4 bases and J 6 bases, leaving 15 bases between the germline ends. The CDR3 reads CASSSIRGKHEKLFF. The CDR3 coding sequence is TGTGCCAGCAGCTCCATTAGGGGAAAACATGAAAAACTGTTTTTT.

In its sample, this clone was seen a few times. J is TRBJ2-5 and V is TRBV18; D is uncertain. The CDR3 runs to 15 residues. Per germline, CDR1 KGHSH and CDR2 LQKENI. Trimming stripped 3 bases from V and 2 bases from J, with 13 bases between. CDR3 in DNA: TGTGCCAGCTCACCTAACATGTCAGGACAAGAGACCCAGTACTTC. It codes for CASSPNMSGQETQYF.

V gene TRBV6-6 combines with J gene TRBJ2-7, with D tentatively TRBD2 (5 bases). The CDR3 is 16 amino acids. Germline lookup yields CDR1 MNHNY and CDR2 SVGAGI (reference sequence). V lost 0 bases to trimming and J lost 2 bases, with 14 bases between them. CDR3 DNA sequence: TGTGCCAGCAGTTACTCGAGGGCACCTGGACCCTACGAGCAGTACTTC. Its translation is CASSYSRAPGPYEQYF.

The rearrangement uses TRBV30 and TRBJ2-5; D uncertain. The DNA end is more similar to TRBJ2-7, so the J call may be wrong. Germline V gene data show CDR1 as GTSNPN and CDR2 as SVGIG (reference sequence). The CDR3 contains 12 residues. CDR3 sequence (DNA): TGTGCCTGGAGTGAAAGCTCCTACGAGCAGTACTTC. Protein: CAWSESSYEQYF.

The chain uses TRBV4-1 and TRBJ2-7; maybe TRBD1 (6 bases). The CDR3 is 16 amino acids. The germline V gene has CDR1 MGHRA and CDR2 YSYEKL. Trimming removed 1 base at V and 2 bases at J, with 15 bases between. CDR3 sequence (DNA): TGCGCCAGCAGCCAAGGGGGACACCCATCGCCCTACGAGCAGTACTTC. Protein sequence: CASSQGGHPSPYEQYF.

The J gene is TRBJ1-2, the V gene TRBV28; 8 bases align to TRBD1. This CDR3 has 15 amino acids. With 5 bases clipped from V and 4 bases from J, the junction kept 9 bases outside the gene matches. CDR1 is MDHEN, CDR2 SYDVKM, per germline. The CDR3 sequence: CASSPGVTGGYGYTF. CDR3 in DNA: TGTGCCAGCAGTCCCGGGGTAACAGGGGGCTATGGCTACACCTTC.

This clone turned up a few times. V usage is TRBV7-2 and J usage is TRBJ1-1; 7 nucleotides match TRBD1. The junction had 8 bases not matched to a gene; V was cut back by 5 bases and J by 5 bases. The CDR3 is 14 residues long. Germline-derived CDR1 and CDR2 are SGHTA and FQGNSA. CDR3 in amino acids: CASSLLRTGTEAFF. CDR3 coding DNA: TGTGCCAGCAGCCTCCTTCGGACAGGAACTGAAGCTTTCTTT. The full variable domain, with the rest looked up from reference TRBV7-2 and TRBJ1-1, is GAGVSQSPSNKVTEKGKDVELRCDPISGHTALYWYRQSLGQGLEFLIYFQGNSAPDKSGLPSDRFSAERTGGSVSTLTIQRTQQEDSAVYLCASSLLRTGTEAFFGQGTRLTVV.

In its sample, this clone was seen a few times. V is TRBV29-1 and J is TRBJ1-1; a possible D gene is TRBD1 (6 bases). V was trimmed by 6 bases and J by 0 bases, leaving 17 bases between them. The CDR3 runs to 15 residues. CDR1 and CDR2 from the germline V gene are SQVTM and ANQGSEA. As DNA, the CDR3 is TGCAGCGTCGACAGGCTGACCCTCATGAACACTGAAGCTTTCTTT. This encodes CSVDRLTLMNTEAFF.

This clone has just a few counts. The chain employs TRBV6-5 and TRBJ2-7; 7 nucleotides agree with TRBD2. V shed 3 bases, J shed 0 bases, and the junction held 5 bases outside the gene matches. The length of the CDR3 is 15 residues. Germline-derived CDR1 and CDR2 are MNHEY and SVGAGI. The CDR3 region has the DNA TGTGCCAGCAGTTATCGGGGCGGGAGCTCCTACGAGCAGTACTTC. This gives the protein CASSYRGGSSYEQYF.

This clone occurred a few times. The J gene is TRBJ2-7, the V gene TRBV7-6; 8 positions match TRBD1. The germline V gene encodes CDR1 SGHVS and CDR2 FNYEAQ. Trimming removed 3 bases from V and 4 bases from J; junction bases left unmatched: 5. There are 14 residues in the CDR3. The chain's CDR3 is CASSLTGANYEQYF. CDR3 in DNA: TGTGCCAGCAGCTTGACAGGGGCCAATTACGAGCAGTACTTC.

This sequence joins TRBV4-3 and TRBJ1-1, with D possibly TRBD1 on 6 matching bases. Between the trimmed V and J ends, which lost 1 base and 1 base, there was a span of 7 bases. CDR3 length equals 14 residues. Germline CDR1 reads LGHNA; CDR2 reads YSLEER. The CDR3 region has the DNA TGCGCCAGCAGCCAAGTGGGACAGAACACTGAAGCTTTCTTT. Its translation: CASSQVGQNTEAFF.